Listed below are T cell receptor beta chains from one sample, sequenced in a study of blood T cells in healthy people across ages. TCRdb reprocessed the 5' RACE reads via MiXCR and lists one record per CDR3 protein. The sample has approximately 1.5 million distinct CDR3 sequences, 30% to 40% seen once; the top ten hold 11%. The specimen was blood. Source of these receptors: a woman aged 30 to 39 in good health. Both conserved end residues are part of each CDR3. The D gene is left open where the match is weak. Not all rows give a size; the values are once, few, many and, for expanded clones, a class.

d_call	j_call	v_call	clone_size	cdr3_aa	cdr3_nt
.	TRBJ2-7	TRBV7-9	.	CASSVGTYSSYEQYF	TGTGCCAGCAGCGTAGGGACTTATAGCTCCTACGAGCAGTACTTC
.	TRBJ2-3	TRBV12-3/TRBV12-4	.	CASRRTADTQYF	TGTGCCAGCAGAAGAACGGCGGATACGCAGTATTTT
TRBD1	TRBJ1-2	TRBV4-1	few	CASSQEDWTGYGYTF	TGCGCCAGCAGCCAAGAGGACTGGACAGGGTATGGCTACACCTTC
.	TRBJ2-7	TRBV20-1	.	CSARDIRESYEQYF	TGCAGTGCTAGAGATATTCGGGAATCCTACGAGCAGTACTTC
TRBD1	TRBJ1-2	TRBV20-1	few	CSARGGKTGSYGYTF	TGCAGTGCTAGAGGGGGGAAGACAGGGTCCTATGGCTACACCTTC
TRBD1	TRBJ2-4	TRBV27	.	CASRGQPLNIQYF	TGTGCCAGCAGGGGACAGCCACTAAACATTCAGTACTTC
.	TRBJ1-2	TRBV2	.	CASRLRQTYGYTF	TGTGCCAGCAGGCTCCGACAGACCTATGGCTACACCTTC
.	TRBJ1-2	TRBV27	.	CASSSTTDTIGYTF	TGTGCCAGCAGTTCCACAACGGACACGATTGGCTACACCTTC
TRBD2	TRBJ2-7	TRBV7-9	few	CASSRTSGTPYEQYF	TGTGCCAGCAGTCGGACTAGCGGGACTCCCTACGAGCAGTACTTC
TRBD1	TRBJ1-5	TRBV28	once	CASSGDRGEHF	TGTGCCAGCAGTGGGGACAGGGGGGAGCATTTT
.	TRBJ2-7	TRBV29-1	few	CSVEDRSGTLEQYF	TGCAGCGTTGAAGATAGGTCAGGGACTCTCGAGCAGTACTTC
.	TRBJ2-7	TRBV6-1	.	CASSEAGQTSYEQYF	TGTGCCAGCAGTGAGGCGGGACAGACCTCCTACGAGCAGTACTTC
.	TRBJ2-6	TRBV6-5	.	CASRPLSGANVLTF	TGTGCCAGCAGGCCCCTGAGCGGGGCCAACGTCCTGACTTTC
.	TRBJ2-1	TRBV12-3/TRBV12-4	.	CASRPAEGLFLNEQFF	TGTGCCAGCAGGCCCGCGGAGGGCCTTTTTTTGAATGAGCAGTTCTTC
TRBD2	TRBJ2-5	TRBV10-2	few	CASSDPLAGTQETQYF	TGCGCCAGCAGTGACCCACTAGCGGGGACCCAAGAGACCCAGTACTTC
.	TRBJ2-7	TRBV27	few	CASSLSFRGEQYF	TGTGCCAGCAGTTTATCGTTCAGGGGCGAGCAGTACTTC
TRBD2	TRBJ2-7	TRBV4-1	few	CASSQVPGLAGGSYEQYF	TGCGCCAGCAGCCAAGTCCCGGGACTAGCGGGGGGGTCGTACGAGCAGTACTTC
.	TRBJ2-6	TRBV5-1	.	CASSFRESSGANVLTF	TGCGCCAGCAGCTTCAGGGAAAGCTCTGGGGCCAACGTCCTGACTTTC
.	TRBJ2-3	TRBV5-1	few	CASSYRAPSESTDTQYF	TGCGCCAGCAGCTACCGGGCACCTAGCGAAAGCACAGATACGCAGTATTTT
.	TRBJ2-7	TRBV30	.	CAWSARSPYEQYF	TGTGCCTGGAGTGCCCGGTCTCCATACGAGCAGTACTTC
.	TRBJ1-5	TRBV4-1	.	CASSQDAPQAHQPQHF	TGCGCCAGCAGCCAGGACGCCCCGCAGGCCCATCAGCCCCAGCATTTT
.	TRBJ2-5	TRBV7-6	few	CASSLPGTGRETQYF	TGTGCCAGCAGCTTACCTGGAACAGGGAGGGAGACCCAGTACTTC
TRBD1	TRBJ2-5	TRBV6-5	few	CASSYQDPGQGFSDQETQYF	TGTGCCAGCAGTTACCAGGACCCGGGACAGGGGTTCTCGGACCAAGAGACCCAGTACTTC
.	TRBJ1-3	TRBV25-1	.	CASSESGSGGTIYF	TGTGCCAGCAGTGAAAGCGGTTCGGGTGGCACCATATATTTT
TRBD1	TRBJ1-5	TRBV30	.	CAWSGRQGGIGNQPQHF	TGTGCCTGGAGTGGTCGGCAGGGGGGTATAGGCAATCAGCCCCAGCATTTT
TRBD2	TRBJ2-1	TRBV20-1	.	CSARAMLAGGHEQFF	TGCAGTGCTAGGGCCATGCTAGCGGGGGGTCATGAGCAGTTCTTC
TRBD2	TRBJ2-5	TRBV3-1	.	CASSPRTSGGGTQYF	TGTGCCAGCAGCCCCCGGACTAGCGGGGGCGGGACCCAGTACTTC
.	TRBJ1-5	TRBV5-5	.	CASSLALGQGDSNQPQHF	TGTGCCAGCAGCTTGGCCTTAGGCCAGGGAGATAGCAATCAGCCCCAGCATTTT
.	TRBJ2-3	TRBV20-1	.	CSASSGTNTDMQYF	TGCAGTGCTAGCTCCGGGACGAACACAGATATGCAGTATTTT
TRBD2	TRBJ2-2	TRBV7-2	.	CASSLRVASGTGELFF	TGTGCCAGCAGCTTAAGGGTGGCTAGCGGGACCGGGGAGCTGTTTTTT
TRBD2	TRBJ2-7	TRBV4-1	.	CASSQGIRLASFEQYF	TGCGCCAGCAGCCAAGGCATACGACTAGCTTCCTTCGAGCAGTACTTC